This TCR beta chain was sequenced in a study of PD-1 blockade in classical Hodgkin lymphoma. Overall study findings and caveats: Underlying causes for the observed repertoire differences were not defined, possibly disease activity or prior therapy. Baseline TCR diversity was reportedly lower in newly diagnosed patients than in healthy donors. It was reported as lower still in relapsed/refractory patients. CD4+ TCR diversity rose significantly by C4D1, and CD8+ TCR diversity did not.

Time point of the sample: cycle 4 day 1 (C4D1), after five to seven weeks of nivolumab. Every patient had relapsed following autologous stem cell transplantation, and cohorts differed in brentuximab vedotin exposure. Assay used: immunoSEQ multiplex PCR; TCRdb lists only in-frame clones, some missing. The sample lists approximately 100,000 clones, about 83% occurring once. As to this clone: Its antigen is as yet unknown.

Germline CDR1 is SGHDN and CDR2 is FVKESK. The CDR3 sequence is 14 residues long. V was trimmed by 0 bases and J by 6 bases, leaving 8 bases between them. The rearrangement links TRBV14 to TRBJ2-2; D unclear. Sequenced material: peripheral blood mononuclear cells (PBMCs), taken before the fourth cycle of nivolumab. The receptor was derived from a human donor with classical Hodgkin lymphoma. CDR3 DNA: TGTGCCAGCAGCCAAGATTGGCGTTCCGGGGAGCTGTTTTTT. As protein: CASSQDWRSGELFF.